This T cell receptor (beta chain) was sequenced in a study of T-cell memory formation after mild COVID-19. With constant-segment primers, 5'RACE yielded cDNA libraries of TCR alpha and TCR beta that carried sample barcodes and UMIs. TCRdb itself ran the 5' RACE reads through MiXCR, one entry per CDR3 protein. The data contain about 560,000 distinct CDR3 sequences, roughly 17% of them singletons. CDR1 and CDR2 from the germline V gene are LGHDT and YNNKEL (reference sequence). The CDR3 is made up of 14 amino acids. V lost 1 base and J 5 bases, leaving 11 bases between the germline ends. Points from the study as a whole: Clonal second-wave expansions that peaked on day 37 had unconfirmed SARS-CoV-2 specificity. Later expanders leaned CD4+, whereas clones that contracted between day 15 and 85 were balanced CD4/CD8.

A few counts support this clonotype. Its matching antigen is unknown. Sequencing was performed on PBMCs or a T cell subset sorted from them (not recorded which). This TCR came from an adult woman who had mild COVID-19 (a few samples of this study predate the infection). Cell type and time point are not known. This chain connects TRBV3-1 to TRBJ1-1; no firm D call. CDR3 in amino acids: CASSQGLQNTEAFF. The DNA for the CDR3 is TGTGCCAGCAGCCAAGGCCTTCAGAATACTGAAGCTTTCTTT.